Following are 8 T cell receptor beta chains from one sample sequenced in a study of molecular identifiers for immune sequencing clone quantification. TCRdb processed the PCR reads anew with MiXCR; each CDR3 protein has one entry. The sample lists around 470,000 distinct CDR3 sequences, 20% to 25% occurring once. Material for sequencing was naive CD8+ T cells from blood, with Jurkat cell RNA spiked in. As to subset: FACS-sorted CD8+CD4-CCR7+CD45RA+ naive T cells. The receptors shown here come from a human donor in good health. Some libraries in this study had Jurkat cell RNA spiked in.

This clonotype appeared many times. CDR3 loop: CASSLKRYQETQYF. CDR3 nucleotides: TGTGCCAGCAGCCTCAAAAGGTACCAAGAGACCCAGTACTTC. This chain joins TRBV7-6 and TRBJ2-5; no clear D gene. Trimming stripped 5 bases from V and 0 bases from J, with 10 bases between. The CDR3 length is 14 residues. CDR1 is SGHVS and CDR2 is FNYEAQ in the germline V gene.

This clonotype was counted at least ten times. J is TRBJ2-7 and V is TRBV14, with D perhaps matching TRBD1 (6 bases). Germline-derived CDR1 and CDR2 are SGHDN and FVKESK. This CDR3 has 15 amino acids. Trimming cost V 0 bases and J 5 bases, with 14 bases left between them. CDR3 nucleotides: TGTGCCAGCAGCCAAGATTTTGTCAGGGGTAACGAGCAGTACTTC. Amino acids: CASSQDFVRGNEQYF.

The chain couples TRBV6-6 to TRBJ2-7; D perhaps matches TRBD2 (6 bases). Per germline, CDR1 MNHNY and CDR2 SVGAGI (reference sequence). The V gene lost 6 bases and the J gene lost 1 base, with 13 bases spanning the gap. The CDR3 loop spans 14 amino acids. As DNA, the CDR3 is TGTGCCAGCAGGGAGGCCGGGACTTCCTACGAGCAGTACTTC. Its protein product is CASREAGTSYEQYF.

Details on this clonotype: This may stem from a read error, because a much larger clone lies one nucleotide away. This rearrangement joins TRBV7-6 to TRBJ2-7, with unresolved D. Per germline, CDR1 SGHVS and CDR2 FNYEAQ. This CDR3 is built from 14 residues. Trimming removed 4 bases from V and 5 bases from J, with 15 bases in between. CDR3 in amino acids: CASSSVAVGNEQYF. The CDR3 coding sequence is TGTGCCAGCAGCTCAGTTGCCGTGGGTAACGAGCAGTACTTC. Full variable domain (missing parts from reference TRBV7-6 and TRBJ2-7): GAGVSQSPRYKVTKRGQDVALRCDPISGHVSLYWYRQALGQGPEFLTYFNYEAQQDKSGLPNDRFSAERPEGSISTLTIQRTEQRDSAMYRCASSSVAVGNEQYFGPGTRLTVT.

Comment on this clonotype: An end of the junction differs from the germline gene, which may be a read error. The rearrangement joins TRBV4-1 to TRBJ1-1, with 7 positions matching TRBD1. The CDR3 length is 15 residues. Looked up from germline, CDR1 is MGHRA and CDR2 is YSYEKL. The chain's CDR3 is CARSQHGTANTEAFF. The CDR3 DNA reads as TGCGCCAGGAGCCAACATGGGACAGCAAACACTGAAGCTTTCTTT.

This clonotype was recorded a few times. The chain couples TRBV15 to TRBJ2-1; a possible D gene is TRBD2 (5 bases). This CDR3 spans 16 amino acids. Germline V gene lookup returns CDR1 LNHNV and CDR2 YYDKDF (reference sequence). Deletions cut 6 bases from V and 9 bases from J, with 24 bases between. The CDR3 DNA reads TGTGCCACCAGTCGAAACCGTGATCTGGGGAGCCGTGAGCAGTTCTTC. Protein sequence: CATSRNRDLGSREQFF.

Concerning this clonotype itself: The CDR3 does not close with the conserved phenylalanine or tryptophan, likely indicating a read error. The chain has TRBV29-1 and TRBJ2-1; D perhaps matches TRBD2 (6 bases). Looked up from germline, CDR1 is SQVTM and CDR2 is ANQGSEA. CDR3 length: 15 amino acids. Trimming stripped 6 bases from V and 1 base from J, with 16 bases between. CDR3 DNA: TGCAGCGTAGTTTTGAGAGGAGGGTCCTACAATGAGCAGTTCTCC. It specifies CSVVLRGGSYNEQFS.

There are many counts of this clonotype. The chain recombines TRBV19 with TRBJ1-4, with TRBD1 identical over 9 bases. Germline trimming cut 9 bases from V and 3 bases from J; bases unmatched to any gene: 17. Germline lookup yields CDR1 LNHDA and CDR2 SQIVND (reference sequence). This CDR3 spans 18 amino acids. The CDR3 region has the DNA TGTGCCAGCCAAGGATGGGGTACAGGGGGCGCGCCTAATGAAAAACTGTTTTTT. Its protein is CASQGWGTGGAPNEKLFF. Combining the CDR3 with reference TRBV19 and TRBJ1-4 gives the whole variable domain DGGITQSPKYLFRKEGQNVTLSCEQNLNHDAMYWYRQDPGQGLRLIYYSQIVNDFQKGDIAEGYSVSREKKESFPLTVTSAQKNPTAFYLCASQGWGTGGAPNEKLFFGSGTQLSVL.